The 15 T cell receptor beta chains below were found in one sample sequenced in a study of blood T cells in healthy people across ages (dated by TCRdb to between 2014 and 2016). The library was produced with 5' RACE. The sequencer was an Illumina HiSeq 2500. A second PCR of about 6 to 11 cycles was performed with a sample-barcoded 5' primer and a J-beta primer mix. Using fastp at Q25 and MiXCR, TCRdb reprocessed the public reads and kept productive beta chains. Here each entry gathers all rows of one CDR3 protein and keeps the most common genes and DNA. The sample has about 1,600,000 distinct CDR3 sequences on record, roughly 40% of them singletons. Of the sample, 7% to 9.5% falls within the top ten clones. The material sequenced was blood. These TCRs come from a woman aged 18-29 years in good health.

The chain's CDR3 is CASSLPPTYNEQFF. The CDR3 DNA follows: TGTGCCAGCAGTTTACCCCCAACCTACAATGAGCAGTTCTTC. V usage is TRBV12-3 or TRBV12-4 and J usage is TRBJ2-1; D remains ambiguous. The V gene lost 2 bases and the J gene lost 2 bases, with 7 bases spanning the gap. This CDR3 contains 14 residues.

The chain couples TRBV10-2 to TRBJ2-7, with TRBD2 as a possible D gene (5 bases). Trimming pared 8 bases from V and 3 bases from J, leaving 11 bases between. CDR1 and CDR2 from the germline V gene are WSHSY and SAAADI. This CDR3 region has 12 residues. CDR3: CASGKGVYEQYF. The DNA of the CDR3 is TGCGCCAGCGGAAAGGGAGTCTACGAGCAGTACTTC.

The CDR3 reads CASSSLIGGKRAYEQYF. CDR3 coding DNA: TGTGCCAGCAGTTCTCTTATTGGGGGTAAGAGGGCCTACGAGCAGTACTTC. This chain connects TRBV6-5 to TRBJ2-5; D could derive from TRBD1 or TRBD2 (5 bases each). The tail of the sequence fits TRBJ2-7 better, so the J call may be wrong. The germline gives CDR1 MNHEY, CDR2 SVGAGI. This CDR3 is 17 amino acids long.

The V and J genes are TRBV20-1 and TRBJ2-2; TRBD2 might be the D (5 bases). This CDR3 is 13 amino acids long. CDR1 and CDR2 from the germline V gene are DFQATT and SNEGSKA (reference sequence). V gave up 1 base and J gave up 8 bases, with 11 bases separating them. The CDR3 reads CSARGGSAGELFF. CDR3 coding DNA: TGCAGTGCTAGAGGAGGGAGCGCGGGGGAGCTGTTTTTT.

DNA of the CDR3: TGCAGTGCTAGAGAGGCGGGTATTCTCTACAATGAGCAGTTCTTC. Translation gives CSAREAGILYNEQFF. This chain links TRBV20-1 with TRBJ2-1, with a tentative D call TRBD2 (5 bases). The germline gives CDR1 DFQATT, CDR2 SNEGSKA (reference sequence). Trimming stripped 0 bases from V and 3 bases from J, with 12 bases between. The CDR3 extends over 15 amino acids.

For this clonotype: Germline is not matched at one junction end, which may reflect a read error. The CDR3, as DNA: TGCGCCAGCAGCCAAGGGATGGTCGGCACTGGAGCTTTCTTT. This codes for CASSQGMVGTGAFF. The chain joins TRBV4-1 to TRBJ1-1; D gene uncertain. CDR1 is MGHRA and CDR2 is YSYEKL in the germline V gene. The CDR3 runs 14 residues.

This clonotype showed up just a few times. The CDR3 sequence is CASSLGRVDHGYTF. The CDR3 DNA reads as TGTGCCAGCAGCTTAGGCCGGGTTGACCATGGCTACACCTTC. The chain has TRBV7-9 and TRBJ1-2, with D unresolved. The germline gives CDR1 SEHNR, CDR2 FQNEAQ (reference sequence). The CDR3 is made up of 14 amino acids. V was clipped by 1 base and J by 6 bases, with 12 bases between them.

In its sample, this clonotype was seen once. The V and J genes are TRBV18 and TRBJ1-3; D gene ambiguous. The CDR3 consists of 14 residues. Trimming took off 2 bases at V and 4 bases at J, with 9 bases between the two ends. From germline, CDR1 is KGHSH and CDR2 LQKENI. This CDR3 reads CASSPGAGGNTIYF. The CDR3 DNA follows: TGTGCCAGCTCACCAGGAGCGGGAGGAAACACCATATATTTT.

This clonotype came up a few times. The V and J genes are TRBV4-2 and TRBJ1-1; tentative D call: TRBD1 (5 bases). Germline CDR1 LGHNA, CDR2 YNFKEQ. This CDR3 has 12 residues. The V end was cut by 3 bases, the J end by 8 bases, with 10 bases between. The CDR3 sequence is CASSQAGGEAFF. As DNA, the CDR3 is TGTGCCAGCAGCCAGGCCGGGGGGGAAGCTTTCTTT.

The chain combines TRBV7-2 with TRBJ2-7; D is undetermined. The V gene's germline CDR1 is SGHTA and CDR2 FQGNSA. The CDR3 is 15 amino acids. V lost 5 bases to trimming and J lost 5 bases, with 19 bases between them. CDR3 residues: CASSRRSAFVDEQYF. As DNA, the CDR3 is TGTGCCAGCAGCCGGCGTAGTGCGTTTGTCGACGAGCAGTACTTC. The full variable domain, in which reference TRBV7-2 and TRBJ2-7 provide the parts outside the CDR3, is GAGVSQSPSNKVTEKGKDVELRCDPISGHTALYWYRQSLGQGLEFLIYFQGNSAPDKSGLPSDRFSAERTGGSVSTLTIQRTQQEDSAVYLCASSRRSAFVDEQYFGPGTRLTVT.

The rearrangement joins TRBV12-3 or TRBV12-4 to TRBJ2-1, with D perhaps TRBD1 or TRBD2 (5 bases each). Trimming left V 2 bases short and J 12 bases short, with 23 bases between. This CDR3 is 16 amino acids long. CDR3 region: CASSLSVGDDPQGQFF. CDR3 coding DNA: TGTGCCAGCAGTTTATCTGTGGGGGACGATCCTCAGGGGCAGTTCTTC.

This clonotype occurred a few times. The V call is TRBV11-2, the J call TRBJ2-1; 9 bases agree with TRBD2. Per germline, CDR1 SGHAT and CDR2 FQNNGV. CDR3 size: 15 residues. J lost 5 bases, V lost 4 bases, and 6 bases had no gene match. The CDR3 nucleotides are TGTGCCAGCAGCTCCGGCGGGGGGGCGAACAATGAGCAGTTCTTC. It is translated as CASSSGGGANNEQFF.

This clonotype was observed at least ten times. The gene calls are TRBV27 and TRBJ2-1; 11 bases align to TRBD2. V trimming: 5 bases; J trimming: 0 bases; junction bases outside the gene matches: 3. Germline-derived CDR1 and CDR2 are MNHEY and SMNVEV (reference sequence). This CDR3 region has 16 residues. CDR3 sequence: CASSTSGGSSYNEQFF. The CDR3 region has the DNA TGTGCCAGCAGTACTAGCGGGGGTAGCTCCTACAATGAGCAGTTCTTC.

The chain links TRBV24-1 to TRBJ2-2; tentative D call: TRBD1 (5 bases). Germline values: CDR1 KGHDR, CDR2 SFDVKD. Deletions cut 4 bases from V and 1 base from J, with 9 bases between. The CDR3 length is 15 residues. The CDR3 region is CATSDPGQNTGELFF. As DNA, the CDR3 is TGTGCCACCAGTGACCCTGGACAGAACACCGGGGAGCTGTTTTTT.

The rearrangement uses TRBV9 and TRBJ2-3, with TRBD2 as a possible D gene (6 bases). Trimming left V 6 bases short and J 0 bases short, with 14 bases between. Germline V CDR1 and CDR2: SGDLS, YYNGEE. This CDR3 is built from 15 residues. Here the CDR3 DNA reads TGTGCCAGCACCATAGCGGAAAGAAGCACAGATACGCAGTATTTT. This sequence encodes CASTIAERSTDTQYF.